What follows are 7 T cell receptor beta chains derived from one specimen sequenced in a study of response to subunit inactivated influenza vaccine. TCRdb processed the RT-PCR reads anew with MiXCR; each CDR3 protein has one entry. The table has almost 600,000 distinct CDR3 sequences, 14% seen once. Sequencing was performed on PBMCs from blood, taken 11 to 12 days after vaccination. The receptors were gathered from a man aged 45-65 years who received an inactivated influenza vaccine.

This clonotype appeared a few times. The J gene is TRBJ1-6, the V gene TRBV7-2; D is perhaps TRBD1 (5 bases). Trimming cost V 1 base and J 8 bases, with 12 bases left between them. Germline V CDR1 and CDR2: SGHTA, FQGNSA. The CDR3 is 15 amino acids. The CDR3 nucleotides read TGTGCCAGCAGCTTAGTGGGGGATACTGATTCACCCCTCCACTTT. It is translated as CASSLVGDTDSPLHF.

This clonotype has more than one count but fewer than ten. The V call is TRBV19, the J call TRBJ1-4; 7 bases match TRBD1. This CDR3 comprises 14 residues. The junction had 3 bases not matched to a gene; V was cut back by 4 bases and J by 4 bases. Germline CDR1 reads LNHDA; CDR2 reads SQIVND (reference sequence). CDR3 nucleotide sequence: TGTGCCAGTAGTAAACGACAGGGTAATGAAAAACTGTTTTTT. Protein: CASSKRQGNEKLFF.

The chain employs TRBV12-3 or TRBV12-4 and TRBJ1-4; TRBD1 aligns across 10 bases. V lost 6 bases and J lost 4; bases outside the gene matches: 8. The CDR3 is 16 residues long. CDR3 loop: CASSPTGGKGNEKLFF. CDR3 in DNA: TGTGCCAGCAGCCCGACAGGGGGCAAGGGTAATGAAAAACTGTTTTTT.

This clonotype came up a few times. The chain uses TRBV5-1 and TRBJ2-1, with TRBD1 as a possible D gene (6 bases). With 0 bases removed from V and 2 bases from J, the gap between germline ends came to 12 bases. The CDR3 sequence is 16 residues long. The germline V gene has CDR1 SGHRS and CDR2 YFSETQ. The CDR3 sequence: CASSLAGTKTYNEQFF. Written as DNA, the CDR3 is TGCGCCAGCAGCTTGGCCGGGACAAAAACCTACAATGAGCAGTTCTTC.

This sequence joins TRBV6-2 or TRBV6-3 and TRBJ2-3, with a tentative D call TRBD2 (6 bases). Germline values: CDR1 MNHEY, CDR2 SVGEGT. This CDR3 spans 12 amino acids. With 5 bases removed from V and 8 bases from J, the gap between germline ends came to 11 bases. The CDR3 sequence: CASSHPEGTQYF. The CDR3 nucleotides are TGTGCCAGCAGTCACCCGGAGGGTACGCAGTATTTT.

The genes are TRBV5-1 and TRBJ2-5; 10 nucleotides match TRBD2. The CDR3 runs to 17 residues. Germline V lookup: CDR1 SGHRS, CDR2 YFSETQ. The junction had 10 bases not matched to a gene; V was cut back by 4 bases and J by 1 base. Written as DNA, the CDR3 is TGCGCCAGCAGCACAATACGGACTAGCGGCACCCAAGAGACCCAGTACTTC. This translates into CASSTIRTSGTQETQYF. Filled out from reference TRBV5-1 and TRBJ2-5, the complete variable domain reads KAGVTQTPRYLIKTRGQQVTLSCSPISGHRSVSWYQQTPGQGLQFLFEYFSETQRNKGNFPGRFSGRQFSNSRSEMNVSTLELGDSALYLCASSTIRTSGTQETQYFGPGTRLLVL.

This clonotype was detected only a few times. This chain links TRBV12-3 or TRBV12-4 with TRBJ2-2, with 10 positions matching TRBD1. V was pared by 7 bases and J by 5 bases, with 4 bases of the junction left unmatched. This CDR3 is 14 amino acids long. The CDR3 region has the DNA TGTGCCAGCACGGACAGGGGGGTAACCGGGGAGCTGTTTTTT. The encoded protein is CASTDRGVTGELFF.